There are a few counts of the clone carrying this T cell receptor (beta chain). Its target is not known. Specified treatment: roughly 11-day PBMC culture with coronavirus spike peptide pools or control peptides (ViraFEST assay). Positivity by PCR occurred from March to December 2020, a period that predated US Alpha, Beta and Delta variants. The CDR3 has 14 amino acids. Per the germline V gene, CDR1 is ENHRY and CDR2 is SYGVKD. Trimming stripped 4 bases from V and 8 bases from J, with 14 bases between. The Oncomine TCR Beta short-read assay generated sequence data from the DNA of cultured CD4+ T cells. The template was genomic DNA from cultured CD4+ T cells. Via MiXCR, TCRdb re-called the PCR reads, giving one row per CDR3 protein. The data show 15,000 to 20,000 distinct CDR3 sequences, with under 60% seen just once and 9% to 10% held by the top ten. The entry originates in a study of vaccination and CD4 T cells after COVID-19. Study-level information: With 8 or 9 mild cases and one severe, convalescent patients were SARS-CoV-2 positive by nasal swab PCR. It was a median around 100 days after diagnosis, with a range of 35 to 161, that post-COVID samples were drawn.

Specimen: CD4+ T cells from blood, cultured in vitro, collected after SARS-CoV-2 vaccination. V gene TRBV10-3 combines with J gene TRBJ1-4; a weak D match, TRBD1 (6 bases). This TCR was recovered from a human donor who had recovered from COVID-19. CDR3 DNA: TGTGCCATCAGTGCGGCAGGGGATGGGGAAAAACTGTTTTTT. Translated, it gives CAISAAGDGEKLFF.